This T cell receptor beta chain is from a study of cytomegalovirus exposure and HLA in healthy donors. Comments on this clone: The target antigen is unknown.

The V gene's germline CDR1 is PRHDT and CDR2 FYEKMQ (reference sequence). There are 15 residues in the CDR3. The V gene end was trimmed by 5 bases and the J gene end by 3 bases; junction bases not matched to a gene: 4. Amplification used 60 Vbeta primers and 13 Jbeta primers. Clones were sequenced by immunoSEQ multiplex PCR, and TCRdb holds only the in-frame ones, with some missing. The sample has 200,000 to 250,000 clones; roughly 83% are singletons. The study's findings and limits: Most observed TCR sequences were rare, whereas some public TCRs were detected in many donors. In presence/absence analyses, roughly uniform sequencing depth across donors was assumed. Sequences of the TCR beta chain were said to predict the HLA-A and HLA-B alleles of most subjects accurately. Indistinguishability led to the exclusion of some V segments, TRBV6-2 and TRBV6-3 included.

The rearrangement joins TRBV13 to TRBJ2-5; 12 bases align to TRBD2. The sample was PBMCs. The sequence was obtained from a boy between 2 and 15 years old in good health and CMV-seronegative. The CDR3 nucleotides are TGTGCCAGCAGCACCGGACTAGCGGGGAAAGAGACCCAGTACTTC. It specifies CASSTGLAGKETQYF.